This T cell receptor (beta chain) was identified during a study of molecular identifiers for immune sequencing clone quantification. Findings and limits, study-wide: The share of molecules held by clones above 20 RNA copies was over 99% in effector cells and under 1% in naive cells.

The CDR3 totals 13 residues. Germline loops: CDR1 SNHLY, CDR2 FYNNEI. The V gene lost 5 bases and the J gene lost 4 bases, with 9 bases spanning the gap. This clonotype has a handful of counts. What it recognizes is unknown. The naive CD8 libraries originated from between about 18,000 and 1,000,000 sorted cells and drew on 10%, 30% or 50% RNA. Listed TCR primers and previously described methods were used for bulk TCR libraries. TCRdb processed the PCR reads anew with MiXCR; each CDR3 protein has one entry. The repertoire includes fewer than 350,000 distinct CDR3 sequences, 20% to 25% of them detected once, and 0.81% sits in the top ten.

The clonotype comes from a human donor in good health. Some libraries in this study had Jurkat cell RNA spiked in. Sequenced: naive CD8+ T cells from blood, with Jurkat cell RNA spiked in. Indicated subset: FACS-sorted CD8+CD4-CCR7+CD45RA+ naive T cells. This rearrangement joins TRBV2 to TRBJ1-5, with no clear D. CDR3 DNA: TGTGCCAGCAGTTTCCCGGGGAATCAGCCCCAGCATTTT. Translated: CASSFPGNQPQHF.